The 9 T cell receptor beta chains below were found in one sample sequenced in a study of shared clonotypes between healthy human individuals. The repertoire was sequenced with immunoSEQ multiplex PCR; TCRdb's copy has only in-frame clones and lacks some. The sample has 2.3 million or so clones, 93% seen once; the top ten hold about 0.39%. The material sequenced was naive CD4+ T cells from PBMCs. The subset here: CD45RA+ positively selected. Source of these receptors: a man between 18 and 35 years old in good health. Some clones in this sample may be carry-over from other donors' samples.

The genes are TRBV5-6 and TRBJ2-1; D is ambiguous. V was trimmed by 4 bases and J by 0 bases, leaving 14 bases between them. Germline values: CDR1 SGHDT, CDR2 YYEEEE. CDR3 size: 16 residues. The CDR3 nucleotides are TGTGCCAGCAGCCTCCTAGGCCTAAGCTCCTACAATGAGCAGTTCTTC. It is translated as CASSLLGLSSYNEQFF.

This clone was picked up one time. The CDR3 nucleotides are TGTGCCAGCAGTAGATCCATAGGTGGCTACACCTTC. This sequence encodes CASSRSIGGYTF. The chain joins TRBV6-1 to TRBJ1-2; D unclear. Germline assignment: CDR1 MNHNS and CDR2 SASEGT. The length of the CDR3 is 12 residues. The V end was cut by 5 bases, the J end by 7 bases, with 11 bases between.

The CDR3 loop is CASSIGTSGVNTGELFF. CDR3 sequence (DNA): TGCGCCAGCAGCATCGGGACTAGCGGAGTGAACACCGGGGAGCTGTTTTTT. This chain uses TRBV5-1 with TRBJ2-2, with 11 bases identical to TRBD2. V was pared by 4 bases and J by 1 base, with 6 bases of the junction left unmatched. CDR3 length: 17 residues. Germline V gene data show CDR1 as SGHRS and CDR2 as YFSETQ. Drawing the rest from reference TRBV5-1 and TRBJ2-2, the complete variable domain is KAGVTQTPRYLIKTRGQQVTLSCSPISGHRSVSWYQQTPGQGLQFLFEYFSETQRNKGNFPGRFSGRQFSNSRSEMNVSTLELGDSALYLCASSIGTSGVNTGELFFGEGSRLTVL.

Regarding this clone: Other DNA sequences in this sample translate to the same CDR3. The V gene is TRBV9, the J gene TRBJ1-3, with 7 bases fitting TRBD1. Per the germline V gene, CDR1 is SGDLS and CDR2 is YYNGEE. The CDR3 length is 15 residues. J was trimmed by 0 bases and V by 3 bases; bases with no gene match: 3. In DNA, the CDR3 is TGTGCCAGCAGCGCCCGACAGGGCTCTGGAAACACCATATATTTT. This gives the protein CASSARQGSGNTIYF.

The chain recombines TRBV28 with TRBJ2-7, with D tentatively TRBD1 (6 bases). CDR3 length: 15 amino acids. V gave up 6 bases and J gave up 2 bases, with 17 bases separating them. Per germline, CDR1 MDHEN and CDR2 SYDVKM. The CDR3 here is CASSKPPTGAYEQYF. For the CDR3, the DNA is TGTGCCAGCAGCAAACCTCCGACAGGAGCCTACGAGCAGTACTTC. Looking up the rest from reference TRBV28 and TRBJ2-7 gives the full variable domain: DVKVTQSSRYLVKRTGEKVFLECVQDMDHENMFWYRQDPGLGLRLIYFSYDVKMKEKGDIPEGYSVSREKKERFSLILESASTNQTSMYLCASSKPPTGAYEQYFGPGTRLTVT.

This clone was seen just once. The chain recombines TRBV30 with TRBJ2-7, with D perhaps matching TRBD2 (5 bases). The CDR3 runs to 13 residues. The V end was cut by 4 bases, the J end by 2 bases, with 12 bases between. The germline V gene has CDR1 GTSNPN and CDR2 SVGIG (reference sequence). The CDR3 nucleotides read TGTGCCTGGAATCGGGGTGGGGCCTACGAGCAGTACTTC. Protein: CAWNRGGAYEQYF.

The V call is TRBV28, the J call TRBJ1-1; D is uncertain. Trimming pared 9 bases from V and 2 bases from J, leaving 16 bases between. This CDR3 has 14 residues. Germline CDR1 is MDHEN and CDR2 is SYDVKM. The DNA for the CDR3 is TGTGCCAGTTCCACCTGGTCGCTTAACACTGAAGCTTTCTTT. This encodes CASSTWSLNTEAFF.

The rearrangement uses TRBV12-5 and TRBJ1-1, with a tentative D call TRBD1 (6 bases). Germline V gene data show CDR1 as LGHNT and CDR2 as FRNRAP. The CDR3 has 18 amino acids. V lost 0 bases and J 3 bases, leaving 20 bases between the germline ends. The CDR3 region is CASGLVLGSKGVDTEAFF. The CDR3, as DNA: TGTGCTAGTGGTTTGGTACTCGGCAGCAAGGGGGTTGACACTGAAGCTTTCTTT.

This sequence joins TRBV18 and TRBJ1-4, with D maybe TRBD1 (5 bases). The CDR3 consists of 14 residues. Trimming shortened V by 3 bases and J by 8 bases, and 13 bases separated the two germline ends. Per germline, CDR1 KGHSH and CDR2 LQKENI. For the CDR3, the DNA is TGTGCCAGCTCACCTCCCGGGGCGCACGAAAAACTGTTTTTT. Its protein is CASSPPGAHEKLFF.